Sequencing of this TCR beta chain was carried out in a study of blood T cell repertoires in COVID-19. Turning to the study itself: Sites across the United States, Italy and Spain contributed samples from acute and convalescent COVID-19.

The assay was immunoSEQ multiplex PCR, and TCRdb's table has in-frame clones only and misses some. The data contain some 460,000 clones, 70% to 90% of them singletons. This CDR3 spans 14 amino acids. V was shortened by 2 bases and J by 6 bases, with 14 bases between the two germline ends. Germline CDR1 and CDR2: MNHEY and SVGAGI. The receptor comes from a woman aged 18-29 years with acute COVID-19. Sequencing input: PBMCs or T cells enriched from blood (not recorded which). This rearrangement joins TRBV6-5 to TRBJ2-7, with D unresolved. CDR3 region: CASSYGRVWSEQYF. CDR3 nucleotide sequence: TGTGCCAGCAGTTACGGTCGGGTTTGGAGCGAGCAGTACTTC.